This is a list of T cell receptor beta chains from one sample in a study of tumor-infiltrating lymphocytes in primary liver carcinoma. TCRdb itself ran the multiplex PCR reads through MiXCR, one entry per CDR3 protein. In the table there are 90,000 to 100,000 distinct CDR3 sequences, over 55% of which are singletons. The sequencing sample was made of liver tumor tissue from sampling region 5. These receptor sequences come from a woman aged 55-69 years with primary liver carcinoma and hepatitis B virus infection. Both conserved end residues are part of each CDR3. D genes are given only for firm matches. The size entry is marked missing in some rows and otherwise reads once, few, many or a size class.

j_gene,v_gene,abundance,d_gene,CDR3aa,CDR3nt
TRBJ1-5,TRBV7-9,-,-,CASVGDNSNQPQHF,TGTGCCAGCGTGGGGGACAATAGCAATCAGCCCCAGCATTTT
TRBJ1-4,TRBV7-9,-,-,CASSLAWGAGNEKLFF,TGTGCCAGCAGCTTAGCGTGGGGGGCTGGTAATGAAAAACTGTTTTTT
TRBJ2-1,TRBV7-3,-,TRBD2,CASSPNPLAGRRGEQFF,TGTGCCAGCAGCCCGAACCCCCTAGCGGGAAGGCGTGGTGAGCAGTTCTTC
TRBJ2-5,TRBV10-1,few,-,CASSESASRRETQYF,TGCGCCAGCAGTGAGTCTGCCAGCAGGAGGGAGACCCAGTACTTC
TRBJ1-4,TRBV7-9,-,TRBD1,CASSLLGSGTASEKLFF,TGTGCCAGCAGCTTATTAGGGTCCGGGACAGCAAGTGAAAAACTGTTTTTT
TRBJ2-1,TRBV11-2,-,TRBD2,CASSFGGRAGYNEQFF,TGTGCCAGCAGCTTCGGCGGGAGGGCCGGCTACAATGAGCAGTTCTTC
TRBJ2-7,TRBV12-3/TRBV12-4,-,TRBD2,CASSFRRTSGRVSYGQYF,TGTGCCAGCAGTTTCAGAAGGACTAGCGGGAGGGTTTCATACGGACAGTACTTC
TRBJ2-3,TRBV7-9,few,-,CASSVRDTRTDTQYF,TGTGCCAGCAGCGTCCGGGACACCCGCACAGATACGCAGTATTTT
TRBJ2-3,TRBV11-2,-,-,CTSSSTRLQGADTEYF,TGTACCAGCAGCTCAACCCGGTTACAGGGTGCAGATACGGAGTATTTT
TRBJ2-3,TRBV4-1,many,TRBD2,CASSQETGTRRVADTQYF,TGCGCCAGCAGCCAAGAAACCGGGACTAGGAGAGTCGCAGATACGCAGTATTTT
TRBJ2-1,TRBV11-2,-,TRBD2,CADSYGTRGGYNEQIF,TGTGCCGACAGCTACGGAACTCGCGGGGGATACAATGAGCAGATCTTC
TRBJ2-7,TRBV2,-,TRBD2,CASTGTSQSEHYF,TGTGCCAGTACCGGGACTAGCCAATCCGAGCACTACTTC
TRBJ2-7,TRBV6-6,many,-,CASSYSRAFTGAYEQYF,TGTGCCAGCAGTTACTCGAGGGCCTTCACAGGCGCCTACGAGCAGTACTTC
TRBJ2-1,TRBV11-3,-,TRBD1,CASSAGGNNVQFF,TGTGCCAGCAGTGCAGGGGGCAACAATGTGCAGTTCTTC
TRBJ1-2,TRBV19,few,TRBD1,CASSPSSGQGASGYTF,TGTGCCAGTAGTCCGAGCAGCGGACAGGGGGCGAGCGGCTACACCTTC
TRBJ1-2,TRBV11-2,-,TRBD1,CANSLDTTGGGYTF,TGTGCCAATAGCTTAGACACCACAGGGGGTGGCTACACCTTC
TRBJ2-1,TRBV5-1,many,TRBD2,CASRTSGSYNEQFF,TGTGCCAGCAGGACTAGCGGTTCCTACAATGAGCAGTTCTTC
TRBJ1-2,TRBV7-9,-,TRBD1,CANSLGMEGASGYTF,TGTGCCAACAGCTTAGGGATGGAGGGGGCGAGTGGTTACACCTTC
TRBJ1-2,TRBV4-2,-,-,CASSQAGEGTGYTF,TGTGCCAGCAGCCAAGCAGGGGAGGGAACTGGCTACACCTTC
TRBJ2-3,TRBV5-4,-,TRBD1,CASSQGQASIDTQYF,TGTGCCAGCAGCCAAGGACAGGCTAGCATAGATACGCAGTATTTT
TRBJ2-7,TRBV5-5,many,TRBD2,CASSLVLAGVREQYF,TGTGCCAGCAGCTTGGTTCTAGCGGGAGTCCGGGAGCAGTACTTC
TRBJ2-2,TRBV6-4,few,-,CASSVAGGNTGELFF,TGTGCCAGCAGTGTTGCGGGCGGGAACACCGGGGAGCTGTTTTTT
TRBJ2-3,TRBV10-3,-,TRBD1,CAISSTAVTGGTDTQFF,TGTGCCATCAGCTCAACGGCCGTGACAGGGGGCACAGATACGCAGTTTTTT
TRBJ2-5,TRBV6-5,-,TRBD1,CARSRPPPTGGLKETHYF,TGTGCCAGGAGTCGCCCCCCTCCAACAGGGGGCTTAAAAGAGACCCACTACTTC
TRBJ1-1,TRBV6-5,-,-,CASSYSFYSKRDSEAFF,TGTGCCAGCAGTTACTCGTTCTATAGCAAAAGGGACTCTGAAGCTTTCTTT
TRBJ2-2,TRBV7-3,-,TRBD2,CASSLHPGTSDTGELFF,TGTGCCAGCAGCTTACATCCCGGGACTAGCGACACCGGGGAGCTGTTTTTT
TRBJ2-1,TRBV29-1,-,TRBD2,CSAAETSGKYEQFF,TGCAGCGCTGCAGAGACTAGCGGGAAGTATGAGCAATTCTTC
TRBJ2-7,TRBV12-3/TRBV12-4,once,-,CTSNFDLDATYEQYF,TGTACAAGCAATTTCGATCTGGACGCGACCTACGAGCAGTACTTC
TRBJ2-3,TRBV6-5,-,TRBD1,CASSPRWTGGGRNSNQPQYF,TGTGCCAGCAGTCCGCGTTGGACAGGGGGTGGACGAAACAGCAATCAGCCCCAGTATTTT
TRBJ2-5,TRBV28,-,-,CTSSSGKRITYRTVTQYF,TGTACCAGCAGTTCAGGCAAGCGCATCACCTATCGAACGGTGACCCAGTACTTC
TRBJ2-3,TRBV5-6,many,-,CASNRAPFSTDTQYF,TGTGCCAGCAACCGAGCCCCTTTTAGCACAGATACGCAGTATTTT
TRBJ2-2,TRBV11-2,few,TRBD2,CVSSPTGGTGELFF,TGTGTTAGCAGCCCGACGGGGGGGACCGGGGAGCTGTTTTTT
TRBJ2-7,TRBV11-2,medium-sized,TRBD2,CASSAISRLAGGQKPYEQYF,TGTGCCAGCAGCGCCATTTCCCGACTAGCGGGAGGGCAGAAACCCTACGAGCAGTACTTC
TRBJ2-7,TRBV6-5,-,-,CANSYRLNYEQHF,TGTGCCAACAGTTACCGACTGAACTACGAGCAGCACTTC
TRBJ2-3,TRBV5-6,-,-,CARSRRAITDTQFF,TGTGCCAGGAGCCGGAGGGCGATTACAGATACCCAGTTTTTT
TRBJ1-3,TRBV5-5,-,-,CASSFAFSGNTTYF,TGTGCCAGCAGCTTTGCTTTCTCTGGAAACACTACATATTTT
TRBJ2-1,TRBV4-1,once,-,CASSRVYYNERFF,TGCGCCAGCAGCCGTGTCTATTACAATGAGCGGTTCTTC
TRBJ2-3,TRBV11-2,-,TRBD2,CASRGVAGATGTQYF,TGTGCCAGCAGGGGGGTAGCGGGGGCCACAGGTACGCAGTATTTC
TRBJ2-7,TRBV6-6,many,TRBD1,CASKYLGTGAYEQYF,TGTGCCAGCAAATACTTAGGGACAGGGGCCTACGAGCAGTACTTC
TRBJ1-1,TRBV5-1,-,TRBD1,CTSSLGTANTEALF,TGCACCAGCAGCTTAGGGACAGCGAACACTGAAGCTTTATTT
TRBJ2-7,TRBV7-9,many,TRBD1,CASSLAGGATYEQYF,TGTGCCAGCAGCTTAGCAGGGGGCGCAACCTACGAGCAGTACTTC
TRBJ2-7,TRBV11-2,-,TRBD2,CASRLTSGNNEQYF,TGTGCCAGCAGACTGACTAGCGGGAATAACGAGCAGTACTTC
TRBJ2-2,TRBV29-1,-,-,CSAARIGELFF,TGTAGCGCCGCAAGGATCGGGGAGCTGTTTTTT
TRBJ2-5,TRBV7-6,-,-,CASSFGETQYF,TGTGCCAGCAGCTTTGGAGAGACCCAGTACTTC